These T cell receptor beta chains were read from a single sample in a study of shared clonotypes between healthy human individuals. Method: immunoSEQ multiplex PCR; TCRdb's copy keeps in-frame clones and lacks some. The table records over a million clones, 96% of them present only once. Sequenced material: naive CD4+ T cells sorted from blood. Receptor source: a man in his thirties or forties in good health. The CDR3 runs from the conserved cysteine through the conserved F or W. A D gene is named only where the DNA matches it firmly. The listing skips clone size in some rows; elsewhere it reads once, few, many or a size class.

J: TRBJ2-7; D: TRBD2; V: TRBV27; size: .; DNA: TGTGCCAGCAGCTCTAGCGGGAGGGCCCACGAGCAGTACTTC; CDR3: CASSSSGRAHEQYF
J: TRBJ1-3; D: .; V: TRBV18; size: .; DNA: TGTGCCAGCTCACCACTACAGGCGAGCTCTGGAAACACCATATATTTT; CDR3: CASSPLQASSGNTIYF
J: TRBJ2-7; D: TRBD2; V: TRBV6-5; size: .; DNA: TGTGCCAGCAGTTCAAGCGGGAGCTCCTACGAGCAGTACTTC; CDR3: CASSSSGSSYEQYF
J: TRBJ2-7; D: TRBD1; V: TRBV2; size: .; DNA: TGTGCCAGCAGTGGGCTGCCGGGACAGGGTTCCTACGAGCAGTACTTC; CDR3: CASSGLPGQGSYEQYF
J: TRBJ2-7; D: TRBD1; V: TRBV7-8; size: .; DNA: TGTGCCAGCAGCCCGGACAGGGTGGGCTACGAGCAGTACTTC; CDR3: CASSPDRVGYEQYF
J: TRBJ2-3; D: .; V: TRBV25-1; size: .; DNA: TGTGCCAGCAGTGACTACTACCATAGGGGCACAGATACGCAGTATTTT; CDR3: CASSDYYHRGTDTQYF
J: TRBJ2-5; D: .; V: TRBV7-9; size: .; DNA: TGTGCCAGCAGCTTGCGGATCCTCCAAGAGACCCAGTACTTC; CDR3: CASSLRILQETQYF
J: TRBJ2-3; D: .; V: TRBV19; size: .; DNA: TGTGCCAGTGGCGAAGCCACAATTACGCAGTATTTT; CDR3: CASGEATITQYF
J: TRBJ1-2; D: .; V: TRBV5-4; size: .; DNA: TGTGCCAGCAGCTTGGTGAAGAGCGGGAACTATGGCTACACCTTC; CDR3: CASSLVKSGNYGYTF
J: TRBJ2-7; D: TRBD1; V: TRBV7-2; size: .; DNA: TGTGCCAGCAGCACACAGGGGGTGTCCTACGAGCAGTACTTC; CDR3: CASSTQGVSYEQYF
J: TRBJ2-5; D: TRBD1; V: TRBV11-2; size: few; DNA: TGTGCCAGCACACAGGGGATGTCCAACGGTGAGACCCAGTACTTC; CDR3: CASTQGMSNGETQYF
J: TRBJ2-1; D: .; V: TRBV5-1; size: .; DNA: TGCGCCAGCAGCTTGAGTCCAGTGGGCTCCTACAATGAGCAGTTCTTC; CDR3: CASSLSPVGSYNEQFF
J: TRBJ2-7; D: .; V: TRBV18; size: .; DNA: TGTGCCAGCTCACCCCTAGACGTTTCCTACGAGCAGTACTTC; CDR3: CASSPLDVSYEQYF
J: TRBJ2-3; D: .; V: TRBV4-3; size: .; DNA: TGCGCCAGCAGCCAAAATTGGGCCAGGGGAGTGAGCACAGATACGCAGTATTTT; CDR3: CASSQNWARGVSTDTQYF
J: TRBJ1-5; D: .; V: TRBV7-8; size: .; DNA: TGTGCCAGCAGCTTAGTAGGTGTCGGTCTGGGGAATCAGCCCCAGCATTTT; CDR3: CASSLVGVGLGNQPQHF
J: TRBJ1-5; D: .; V: TRBV21-1; size: .; DNA: TGTGCCAGCAGCAAAAGTGGGGCAGCTAAAATTTGGAGCAATCAGCCCCAGCATTTT; CDR3: CASSKSGAAKIWSNQPQHF
J: TRBJ1-2; D: .; V: TRBV6-4; size: .; DNA: TGTGCCAGCAGTGCCGGGGACTACTATGGCTACACCTTC; CDR3: CASSAGDYYGYTF
J: TRBJ2-3; D: TRBD2; V: TRBV7-2; size: .; DNA: TGTGCCAGCAGCCGAGCGGGAGCTAGCACAGATACGCAGTATTTT; CDR3: CASSRAGASTDTQYF
J: TRBJ2-5; D: .; V: TRBV9; size: .; DNA: TGTGCCAGCAGCGTAGCCCCAGGGGAGACCCAGTACTTC; CDR3: CASSVAPGETQYF
J: TRBJ1-5; D: .; V: TRBV18; size: .; DNA: TGTGCCAGCTCACCTCTTCCATGGCTGACAGTTGCCAATCAGCCCCAGCATTTT; CDR3: CASSPLPWLTVANQPQHF
J: TRBJ1-2; D: .; V: TRBV6-5; size: .; DNA: TGTGCCAGCAGTTACTCCGGGAGGACCGGCTACACCTTC; CDR3: CASSYSGRTGYTF
J: TRBJ1-4; D: TRBD1; V: TRBV27; size: .; DNA: TGTGCCAGCAGTTTTTGGGACAGGGGGTTGGAAAAACTGTTTTTT; CDR3: CASSFWDRGLEKLFF
J: TRBJ1-1; D: .; V: TRBV6-1; size: .; DNA: TGTGCCTCATCCGAGGGGTTTGGGGCCCGGACTGAAGCTTTCTTT; CDR3: CASSEGFGARTEAFF
J: TRBJ2-7; D: TRBD2; V: TRBV19; size: once; DNA: TGTGCCAGTAGTCCCCGACTAGCGGGAGTAATTTTCTACGAGCAGTACTTC; CDR3: CASSPRLAGVIFYEQYF
J: TRBJ1-1; D: .; V: TRBV18; size: .; DNA: TGTGCCAGCTCACCCATAGATGAAGCTTTCTTT; CDR3: CASSPIDEAFF
J: TRBJ2-7; D: .; V: TRBV15; size: few; DNA: TGTGCCACCAGCAGACAAACCAACTACGAGCAGTACTTC; CDR3: CATSRQTNYEQYF
J: TRBJ1-3; D: .; V: TRBV18; size: .; DNA: TGTGCCAGCTCACCTATACCCGGGACCCGGAGGAGCTCTGGAAACACCATATATTTT; CDR3: CASSPIPGTRRSSGNTIYF
J: TRBJ1-2; D: .; V: TRBV28; size: .; DNA: TGTGCCAGCAGTTTATTGGCAGCTAACTATGGCTACACCTTC; CDR3: CASSLLAANYGYTF
J: TRBJ2-3; D: .; V: TRBV12-5; size: .; DNA: TGTGCTAGTGGTTTGTCCCGGACAGCGATGGGCCCAGATACGCAGTATTTT; CDR3: CASGLSRTAMGPDTQYF
J: TRBJ2-7; D: .; V: TRBV7-2; size: .; DNA: TGTGCCAGCAGCTTCGGGCCTGGGAGCTCCTACGAGCAGTACTTC; CDR3: CASSFGPGSSYEQYF
J: TRBJ2-2; D: TRBD1; V: TRBV7-7; size: .; DNA: TGTGCTAGCAGCTTACGGACAGGGAACACCGGGGAGCTGTTTTTT; CDR3: CASSLRTGNTGELFF
J: TRBJ2-7; D: .; V: TRBV5-1; size: few; DNA: TGCGCCAGCAGCTTGGGTGGGGATACCTACGAGCAGTACTTC; CDR3: CASSLGGDTYEQYF
J: TRBJ1-5; D: .; V: TRBV20-1; size: .; DNA: TGCAGTGCTAGCCAGAATCAGCCCCAGCATTTT; CDR3: CSASQNQPQHF
J: TRBJ1-2; D: .; V: TRBV30; size: .; DNA: TGTGCCTGGTCGAGGGGGAATGGCTACACCTTC; CDR3: CAWSRGNGYTF
J: TRBJ2-1; D: .; V: TRBV7-3; size: .; DNA: TGTGCCAGCAGCTTAACACGGGACACTCAGTTCTTC; CDR3: CASSLTRDTQFF